A selection of T cell receptor beta chains follows, all from one sample in a study of blood T cells in healthy people across ages. From the 5' RACE reads, TCRdb called clonotypes with MiXCR, one entry per CDR3 protein. The sample carries about 560,000 distinct CDR3 sequences, about 28% recorded once. These records were also assigned to another study, of T cells of mothers and their children.

The sequencing input was blood. Source of these receptors: a boy aged 2 to 10 in good health. Each CDR3 is given without its conserved first and last residue. D genes are given only for firm matches. Size is omitted from some rows. Given values are once, few, many or a class for expanded clones.

CDR3 protein: SVRENTGELF
J gene: TRBJ2-2
D gene: NA
clone size: few
V gene: TRBV29-1
CDR3 length: 10

CDR3 protein: AWSRSLVGSYNEQF
J gene: TRBJ2-1
D gene: NA
clone size: many
V gene: TRBV30
CDR3 length: 14

CDR3 protein: SAELAGEETQY
J gene: TRBJ2-5
D gene: TRBD2
clone size: few
V gene: TRBV20-1
CDR3 length: 11

CDR3 protein: ASSSGHPTDTQY
J gene: TRBJ2-3
D gene: NA
clone size: few
V gene: TRBV11-2
CDR3 length: 12

CDR3 protein: SARTGGITDTQY
J gene: TRBJ2-3
D gene: TRBD2
clone size: NA
V gene: TRBV20-1
CDR3 length: 12

CDR3 protein: SASSGTQNEAF
J gene: TRBJ1-1
D gene: NA
clone size: NA
V gene: TRBV20-1
CDR3 length: 11

CDR3 protein: ASSLNPYEQY
J gene: TRBJ2-7
D gene: NA
clone size: few
V gene: TRBV7-9
CDR3 length: 10

CDR3 protein: ASRGRDRGRKEKLF
J gene: TRBJ1-4
D gene: TRBD1
clone size: few
V gene: TRBV2
CDR3 length: 14

CDR3 protein: ASSGSGGSTDTQY
J gene: TRBJ2-3
D gene: TRBD2
clone size: few
V gene: TRBV9
CDR3 length: 13

CDR3 protein: ASSKVYGEETQY
J gene: TRBJ2-5
D gene: NA
clone size: NA
V gene: TRBV21-1
CDR3 length: 12

CDR3 protein: ASSRGGPDGETQY
J gene: TRBJ2-5
D gene: NA
clone size: NA
V gene: TRBV28
CDR3 length: 13

CDR3 protein: ASSLVEGSSGAPYEQY
J gene: NA
D gene: NA
clone size: few
V gene: TRBV7-8
CDR3 length: 16

CDR3 protein: ASRKTSGGSNEQF
J gene: TRBJ2-1
D gene: TRBD2
clone size: NA
V gene: TRBV6-1
CDR3 length: 13

CDR3 protein: AIRQVRLGGGNNEQF
J gene: TRBJ2-1
D gene: TRBD2
clone size: few
V gene: TRBV10-3
CDR3 length: 15

CDR3 protein: ASSYQGTSDN
J gene: TRBJ2-3
D gene: TRBD2
clone size: NA
V gene: TRBV6-2/TRBV6-3
CDR3 length: 10